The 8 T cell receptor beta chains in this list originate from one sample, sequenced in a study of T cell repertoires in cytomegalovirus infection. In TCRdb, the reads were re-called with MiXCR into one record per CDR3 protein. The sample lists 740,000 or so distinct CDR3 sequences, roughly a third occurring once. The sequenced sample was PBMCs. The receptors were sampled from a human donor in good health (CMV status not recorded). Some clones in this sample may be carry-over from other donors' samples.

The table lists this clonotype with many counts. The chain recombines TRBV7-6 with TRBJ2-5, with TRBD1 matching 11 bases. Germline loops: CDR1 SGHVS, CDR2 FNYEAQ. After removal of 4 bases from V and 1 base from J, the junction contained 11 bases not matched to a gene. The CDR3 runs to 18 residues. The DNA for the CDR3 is TGTGCCAGCAGCTACAAGCCTTCGGGGACAGGGGGCCAAGAGACCCAGTACTTC. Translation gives CASSYKPSGTGGQETQYF. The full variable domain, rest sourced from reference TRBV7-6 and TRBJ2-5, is GAGVSQSPRYKVTKRGQDVALRCDPISGHVSLYWYRQALGQGPEFLTYFNYEAQQDKSGLPNDRFSAERPEGSISTLTIQRTEQRDSAMYRCASSYKPSGTGGQETQYFGPGTRLLVL.

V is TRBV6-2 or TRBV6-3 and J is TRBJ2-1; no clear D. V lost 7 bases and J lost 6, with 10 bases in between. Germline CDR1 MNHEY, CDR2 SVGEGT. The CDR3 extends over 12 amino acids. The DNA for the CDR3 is TGTGCCAGCACCTCGCTAGGCAATGAGCAGTTCTTC. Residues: CASTSLGNEQFF.

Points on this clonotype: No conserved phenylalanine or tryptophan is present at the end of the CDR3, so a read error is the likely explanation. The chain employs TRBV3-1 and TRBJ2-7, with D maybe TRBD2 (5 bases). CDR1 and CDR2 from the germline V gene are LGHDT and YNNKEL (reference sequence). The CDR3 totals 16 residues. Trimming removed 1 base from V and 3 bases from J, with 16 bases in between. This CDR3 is CASSQGVAQPFYEQYL. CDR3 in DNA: TGTGCCAGCAGCCAAGGAGTAGCGCAGCCTTTCTACGAGCAGTACTTA.

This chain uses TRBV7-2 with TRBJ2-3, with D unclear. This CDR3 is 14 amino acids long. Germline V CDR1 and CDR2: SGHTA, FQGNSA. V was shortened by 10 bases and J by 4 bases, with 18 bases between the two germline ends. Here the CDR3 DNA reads TGTGCCAAGTCAGACACCGTTTTTTCAGATACGCAGTATTTT. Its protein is CAKSDTVFSDTQYF.

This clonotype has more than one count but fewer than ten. The CDR3 DNA reads TGTGCCAGTAGTATGCGGGGACAGACTGGAAACACCATATATTTT. Residues: CASSMRGQTGNTIYF. The chain carries TRBV19 and TRBJ1-3, with 7 nucleotides matching TRBD1. This CDR3 region has 15 residues. Germline V gives CDR1 LNHDA, CDR2 SQIVND (reference sequence). Trimming at V came to 3 bases and at J to 2 bases, leaving 4 bases not matched to a gene.

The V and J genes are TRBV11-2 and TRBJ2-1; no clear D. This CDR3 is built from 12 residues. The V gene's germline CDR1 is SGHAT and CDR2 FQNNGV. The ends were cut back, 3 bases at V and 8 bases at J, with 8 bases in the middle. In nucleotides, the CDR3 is TGTGCCAGCAGCTTTACCGGGTATGAGCAGTTCTTC. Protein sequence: CASSFTGYEQFF.

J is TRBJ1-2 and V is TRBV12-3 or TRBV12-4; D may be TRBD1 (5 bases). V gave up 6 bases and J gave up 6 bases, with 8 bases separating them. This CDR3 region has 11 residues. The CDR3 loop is CASRTEHGYTF. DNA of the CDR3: TGTGCCAGCAGGACAGAGCATGGCTACACCTTC.

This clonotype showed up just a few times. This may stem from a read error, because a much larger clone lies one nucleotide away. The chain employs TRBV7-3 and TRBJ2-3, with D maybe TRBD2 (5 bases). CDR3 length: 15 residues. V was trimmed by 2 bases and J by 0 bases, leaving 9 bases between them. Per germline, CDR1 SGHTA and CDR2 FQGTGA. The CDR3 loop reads CASSLHGVSTDTQYF. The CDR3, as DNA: TGTGCCAGCAGCTTACACGGGGTTAGCACAGATACGCAGTATTTT.